This T cell receptor (beta chain) comes out of a study of T-cell memory formation after mild COVID-19. As for the study in general: Largely, TCR clusters stayed within a single donor. The study, taken as a whole, reports: Clones shrinking from day 15 to 85 showed even CD4/CD8 mixes; later expanders tilted CD4+. Pre-infection memory harbored some responding clones, suggesting cross-reactive memory joined.

This CDR3 is built from 17 residues. V lost 4 bases to trimming and J lost 4 bases; unmatched junction nucleotides: 9. From germline, CDR1 is SGHAT and CDR2 FQDESV (reference sequence). TCRdb reprocessed the 5' RACE reads via MiXCR and lists one record per CDR3 protein. In the table there are approximately 180,000 distinct CDR3 sequences, more than 15% of which are singletons. This clonotype was picked up a small number of times. The antigen is unknown. This chain links TRBV11-1 with TRBJ2-5; TRBD2 agrees at 13 bases. Material: PBMCs or a T cell subset sorted from them (not recorded which). The source of this sequence is an adult woman who had mild COVID-19 (a few samples of this study predate the infection). Cell type and time point are not known. The CDR3: CASSYGLAGVGRETQYF. CDR3 nucleotide sequence: TGTGCCAGCAGCTACGGACTAGCGGGAGTAGGTAGAGAGACCCAGTACTTC.